Shown below are 26 T cell receptor beta chains from a single sample sequenced in a study of CD8+ T cells in alopecia areata. Investigators isolated RNA and reverse transcribed it into cDNA to act as the sequencing template. Here immunoSEQ multiplex PCR was the method, and the copy in TCRdb shows in-frame clones only, minus some. The table has around 200,000 clones, around three fifths seen once. Treatment noted: oral pan-JAK inhibitor, 5-10 mg twice daily. This specimen consisted of CD4+ T cells sorted from blood, obtained at week 4, from a patient treated with tofacitinib. The receptors stem from a human donor with alopecia areata.

V is TRBV5-4 and J is TRBJ2-5; TRBD1 agrees at 8 bases. J lost 5 bases, V lost 0 bases, and 3 bases had no gene match. Germline CDR1 and CDR2: SGHNT and YYREEE (reference sequence). This CDR3 spans 14 amino acids. CDR3 residues: CASSLAGGAETQYF. The CDR3 DNA reads as TGTGCCAGCAGCTTGGCAGGGGGCGCTGAGACCCAGTACTTC.

The chain couples TRBV4-1 to TRBJ2-7; D is perhaps TRBD2 (7 bases). Trimming took 0 bases from V and 7 from J, leaving 16 bases between them. CDR1 is MGHRA and CDR2 is YSYEKL in the germline V gene. This CDR3 has 15 residues. CDR3 amino acids: CASSQEGGATREQYF. CDR3 DNA sequence: TGCGCCAGCAGCCAAGAGGGGGGGGCCACGAGGGAGCAGTACTTC.

This chain links TRBV6-5 with TRBJ2-6, with 7 bases fitting TRBD2. The CDR3 is 15 residues long. J lost 4 bases, V lost 6 bases, and 6 bases had no gene match. The V gene's germline CDR1 is MNHEY and CDR2 SVGAGI. CDR3 bases: TGTGCCAGCAGGAACCCGGGGGGAGGGGCCAACGTCCTGACTTTC. Translation gives CASRNPGGGANVLTF.

This clone was observed many times. The germline gene is not matched at one end of the junction; a read error may be the cause. V and J are TRBV7-7 and TRBJ2-1; 9 bases align to TRBD2. The CDR3 contains 17 residues. Germline V gene data show CDR1 as SSHAT and CDR2 as FNYEAQ (reference sequence). As DNA, the CDR3 is TGTGCTAGCAGCCCCGGGACTAGCCTTTTCCTCAAGAATGAGCAGTTCTTC. Translated, it gives CASSPGTSLFLKNEQFF.

The chain joins TRBV6-6 to TRBJ2-4, with 8 positions matching TRBD1. This CDR3 comprises 14 residues. The V gene's germline CDR1 is MNHNY and CDR2 SVGAGI (reference sequence). The V segment lost 6 bases and the J segment 7 bases; nucleotides outside the gene matches: 8. CDR3 DNA: TGTGCCAGCAGGGGGCAGGGGGCAGGGAACATTCAGTACTTC. The encoded protein is CASRGQGAGNIQYF.

The chain uses TRBV15 and TRBJ1-2; D perhaps matches TRBD1 (5 bases). The V end was cut by 1 base, the J end by 4 bases, with 13 bases between. The CDR3 runs 15 residues. Germline values: CDR1 LNHNV, CDR2 YYDKDF (reference sequence). In DNA form, the CDR3 reads TGTGCCACCAGCAGAGGGGTCGGACACCTCTATGGCTACACCTTC. It is translated as CATSRGVGHLYGYTF. The whole variable domain, remainder taken from reference TRBV15 and TRBJ1-2, is DAMVIQNPRYQVTQFGKPVTLSCSQTLNHNVMYWYQQKSSQAPKLLFHYYDKDFNNEADTPDNFQSRRPNTSFCFLDIRSPGLGDTAMYLCATSRGVGHLYGYTFGSGTRLTVV.

This clone came up a few times. V usage is TRBV7-2 and J usage is TRBJ2-5, with 15 bases aligning to TRBD2. Germline trimming cut 5 bases from V and 5 bases from J; bases unmatched to any gene: 6. Germline V CDR1 and CDR2: SGHTA, FQGNSA. The CDR3 spans 16 residues. This chain's CDR3 is CASSPWTSGGGETQYF. The CDR3 nucleotides are TGTGCCAGCAGCCCTTGGACTAGCGGGGGGGGCGAGACCCAGTACTTC.

The J gene is TRBJ2-3, the V gene TRBV11-3; TRBD2 might be the D (5 bases). The germline V and J ends were trimmed by 3 bases and 3 bases, with 13 bases remaining between them. The germline V gene has CDR1 SGHNT and CDR2 YENEEA. There are 15 residues in the CDR3. CDR3 DNA sequence: TGTGCCAGCAGCTTGGAAGGACGGAGGACAGATACGCAGTATTTT. This sequence encodes CASSLEGRRTDTQYF.

This chain connects TRBV4-3 to TRBJ1-2; 8 positions match TRBD1. Looked up from germline, CDR1 is LGHNA and CDR2 is YSLEER. The CDR3 runs to 14 residues. With 1 base clipped from V and 9 bases from J, the junction kept 7 bases outside the gene matches. The CDR3 protein is CASSQVGQGTSYTF. In nucleotides, the CDR3 is TGCGCCAGCAGCCAAGTTGGACAGGGTACCAGCTACACCTTC.

This clone was counted a single time. The rearrangement joins TRBV7-8 to TRBJ1-1, with D possibly matching TRBD1 (6 bases). Germline V gene data show CDR1 as SGHVS and CDR2 as FQNEAQ. Deletions cut 1 base from V and 8 bases from J, with 14 bases between. The CDR3 contains 14 residues. The CDR3 is CASSLGGGVAEAFF. Written as DNA, the CDR3 is TGTGCCAGCAGCTTAGGAGGGGGGGTCGCCGAAGCTTTCTTT.

The J gene is TRBJ1-6, the V gene TRBV4-2; D call uncertain. CDR1 and CDR2 (germline): LGHNA, YNFKEQ. Trimming cost V 0 bases and J 7 bases, with 7 bases left between them. The CDR3 spans 14 residues. The CDR3 sequence: CASSQDTPNSPLHF. The DNA for the CDR3 is TGTGCCAGCAGCCAAGACACCCCGAATTCACCCCTCCACTTT.

This clone was seen just once. The V and J genes are TRBV19 and TRBJ1-1, with TRBD1 matching over 11 bases. The V gene end was trimmed by 4 bases and the J gene end by 4 bases; junction bases not matched to a gene: 2. Germline CDR1 and CDR2: LNHDA and SQIVND (reference sequence). The length of the CDR3 is 14 residues. The CDR3 DNA is TGTGCCAGTAGTAGGGGGACAGGGGGCACTGAAGCTTTCTTT. Translated: CASSRGTGGTEAFF.

This chain links TRBV6-5 with TRBJ1-2; 7 bases align to TRBD1. Germline CDR1 reads MNHEY; CDR2 reads SVGAGI. This CDR3 contains 13 residues. The J segment lost 4 bases and the V segment lost 6 bases, leaving 5 bases of the junction unmatched. The CDR3 is CASRGDSLYGYTF. The CDR3 DNA sequence: TGTGCCAGCAGGGGGGACAGCCTCTATGGCTACACCTTC.

V gene TRBV25-1 combines with J gene TRBJ2-5; the D call may be TRBD1 or TRBD2 (6 bases each). Germline CDR1 MGHDK, CDR2 SYGVNS. Trimming removed 3 bases at V and 1 base at J, with 12 bases between. The CDR3 length is 15 residues. CDR3 sequence: CASSEARGVQETQYF. DNA for the CDR3: TGTGCCAGCAGTGAGGCAAGGGGGGTCCAAGAGACCCAGTACTTC. Full variable domain (remainder filled in from reference TRBV25-1 and TRBJ2-5): EADIYQTPRYLVIGTGKKITLECSQTMGHDKMYWYQQDPGMELHLIHYSYGVNSTEKGDLSSESTVSRIRTEHFPLTLESARPSHTSQYLCASSEARGVQETQYFGPGTRLLVL.

The chain recombines TRBV29-1 with TRBJ1-2; 8 nucleotides agree with TRBD1. This CDR3 contains 14 residues. J was trimmed by 5 bases and V by 2 bases; bases with no gene match: 7. Germline V CDR1 and CDR2: SQVTM, ANQGSEA. As DNA, the CDR3 is TGCAGCGTTGAAACCCCGGGACAGGTATATGGCTACACCTTC. Translation gives CSVETPGQVYGYTF.

The chain couples TRBV29-1 to TRBJ2-7, with a possible D match to TRBD1 (6 bases). CDR1 SQVTM and CDR2 ANQGSEA come from the germline V gene. The CDR3 is 11 amino acids. The V gene lost 7 bases and the J gene lost 6 bases, with 13 bases spanning the gap. The CDR3 DNA follows: TGCAGCGCTACCCGGGACACCGAGCAGTACTTC. Its translation is CSATRDTEQYF.

The chain couples TRBV5-8 to TRBJ1-6, with 7 bases aligning to TRBD1. The CDR3 totals 15 residues. CDR1 is SGHTS, CDR2 YDEGEE, per germline. V was pared by 4 bases and J by 7 bases, with 8 bases of the junction left unmatched. The CDR3 loop is CASSIRQGVNSPLHF. CDR3 nucleotides: TGTGCCAGCAGCATACGACAGGGAGTGAATTCACCCCTCCACTTT. Variable domain in full (rest from reference TRBV5-8 and TRBJ1-6): EAGVTQSPTHLIKTRGQQATLRCSPISGHTSVYWYQQALGLGLQFLLWYDEGEERNRGNFPPRFSGRQFPNYSSELNVNALELEDSALYLCASSIRQGVNSPLHFGNGTRLTVT.

This sequence joins TRBV11-2 and TRBJ2-3; D gene uncertain. This CDR3 region has 15 residues. The germline V gene has CDR1 SGHAT and CDR2 FQNNGV. Trimming stripped 1 base from V and 1 base from J, with 9 bases between. The CDR3 reads CASSLGGYGTDTQYF. The CDR3 DNA follows: TGTGCCAGCAGCTTAGGAGGTTATGGCACAGATACGCAGTATTTT.

The V and J genes are TRBV10-3 and TRBJ1-2; unclear D gene. Germline CDR1 is ENHRY and CDR2 is SYGVKD. This CDR3 has 14 residues. Trimming shortened V by 8 bases and J by 6 bases, and 19 bases separated the two germline ends. The CDR3 DNA sequence: TGTGCCATCCATGCTGGGGAATTGCAAAATGGCTACACCTTC. It encodes CAIHAGELQNGYTF.

V is TRBV5-1 and J is TRBJ2-7, with a possible D match to TRBD2 (5 bases). The CDR3 has 15 amino acids. Trimming removed 1 base at V and 6 bases at J, with 17 bases between. Germline values: CDR1 SGHRS, CDR2 YFSETQ. CDR3 coding DNA: TGCGCCAGCAGCTTGAATTCCCATCAAGGAGGCGAGCAGTACTTC. Translating it yields CASSLNSHQGGEQYF. The whole variable domain, filled in from reference TRBV5-1 and TRBJ2-7, reads KAGVTQTPRYLIKTRGQQVTLSCSPISGHRSVSWYQQTPGQGLQFLFEYFSETQRNKGNFPGRFSGRQFSNSRSEMNVSTLELGDSALYLCASSLNSHQGGEQYFGPGTRLTVT.

This sequence joins TRBV29-1 and TRBJ1-1, with D hard to call. V lost 3 bases and J 4 bases, leaving 6 bases between the germline ends. In germline, CDR1 is SQVTM, CDR2 ANQGSEA. CDR3 size: 11 residues. CDR3 protein: CSVDGRTEAFF. The CDR3 DNA reads as TGCAGCGTTGACGGGCGCACTGAAGCTTTCTTT.

This clone was seen once. This chain joins TRBV5-1 and TRBJ2-1, with D possibly matching TRBD1 (6 bases). The CDR3 loop spans 15 amino acids. Trimming pared 3 bases from V and 8 bases from J, leaving 18 bases between. The germline CDR1 and CDR2 sequences are SGHRS and YFSETQ. The CDR3 spells CASSWTASSKDEQFF. CDR3 sequence (DNA): TGCGCCAGCAGCTGGACAGCATCCTCGAAGGATGAGCAGTTCTTC.

The sample holds one count of this clone. The V gene is TRBV5-1, the J gene TRBJ2-7, with D unclear. CDR3 length: 13 residues. V was shortened by 3 bases and J by 2 bases, with 9 bases between the two germline ends. Germline CDR1 is SGHRS and CDR2 is YFSETQ. CDR3 in DNA: TGCGCCAGCAGCTCTAGTGGGACCTACGAGCAGTACTTC. The encoded protein is CASSSSGTYEQYF.

V gene TRBV27 combines with J gene TRBJ1-2; 8 bases fit TRBD1. Germline V gene data show CDR1 as MNHEY and CDR2 as SMNVEV (reference sequence). Unmatched junction bases numbered 7, after V lost 2 bases and J lost 5 bases. This CDR3 is built from 15 residues. DNA of the CDR3: TGTGCCAGCAGTTTACTGGCAGGGGGCGCGTATGGCTACACCTTC. Translation: CASSLLAGGAYGYTF.

This sequence joins TRBV29-1 and TRBJ2-1; TRBD1 matches 8 bases. The CDR3 is 13 residues long. With 7 bases clipped from V and 5 bases from J, the junction kept 7 bases outside the gene matches. Germline CDR1 and CDR2: SQVTM and ANQGSEA. The CDR3 DNA is TGCAGCGCCGGACAGGGCTTGGACAATGAGCAGTTCTTC. Amino acid sequence: CSAGQGLDNEQFF.

Remarks on this clone: At the DNA level, this CDR3 is encoded by other sequences in the same sample as well. The V gene is TRBV4-3, the J gene TRBJ1-2; perhaps TRBD1 as D (6 bases). The ends were cut back, 0 bases at V and 8 bases at J, with 10 bases in the middle. This CDR3 spans 13 amino acids. Germline loops: CDR1 LGHNA, CDR2 YSLEER. In DNA, the CDR3 is TGCGCCAGCAGCCAAGAGGGGGGGCGAGGCTACACCTTC. Its translation: CASSQEGGRGYTF.